These 10 T cell receptor beta chains were sequenced from one sample in a study of cytomegalovirus exposure and HLA in healthy donors. TCRdb keeps only in-frame clones here, not all; method: immunoSEQ multiplex PCR. The table records 150,000 or so clones, 85% of them present only once. Material: PBMCs. The receptors originated from a man aged 30-40 years in good health and CMV-seropositive.

CDR3 in DNA: TGTGCCAGCAGTGAGGGGACTAGCGGTTCAAATGAGCAGTTCTTC. This sequence encodes CASSEGTSGSNEQFF. V usage is TRBV2 and J usage is TRBJ2-1, with 11 nucleotides matching TRBD2. This CDR3 has 15 residues. Germline CDR1 and CDR2: SNHLY and FYNNEI. With V trimmed by 3 bases and J by 7 bases, 5 bases remained unmatched. The whole variable domain, filled in from reference TRBV2 and TRBJ2-1, reads EPEVTQTPSHQVTQMGQEVILRCVPISNHLYFYWYRQILGQKVEFLVSFYNNEISEKSEIFDDQFSVERPDGSNFTLKIRSTKLEDSAMYFCASSEGTSGSNEQFFGPGTRLTVL.

This rearrangement joins TRBV6-5 to TRBJ1-4; D remains ambiguous. V lost 6 bases and J 4 bases, leaving 9 bases between the germline ends. The germline V gene encodes CDR1 MNHEY and CDR2 SVGAGI. The CDR3 runs to 13 residues. CDR3 DNA: TGTGCCAGCAGGGCCACGGGTAATGAAAAACTGTTTTTT. It is translated as CASRATGNEKLFF.

This chain links TRBV27 with TRBJ2-3; D unclear. V lost 3 bases, J lost 6 bases, and 10 bases lay in between. This CDR3 region has 13 residues. CDR1 and CDR2 (germline): MNHEY, SMNVEV (reference sequence). The CDR3 spells CASSLSPQDTQYF. The CDR3 nucleotides are TGTGCCAGCAGTTTGTCCCCCCAGGATACGCAGTATTTT.

The chain joins TRBV21-1 to TRBJ2-7; TRBD2 is the table's D call and was not checked against the DNA. TRBV21-1 is a pseudogene. The CDR3 has 16 residues. CDR3: CASSPRRVQGLYEQYF. The CDR3 DNA reads as TGTGCCAGCAGCCCCCGCAGGGTGCAGGGACTCTACGAGCAGTACTTC.

This chain uses TRBV7-2 with TRBJ2-7; the match to TRBD2 covers 14 bases. V lost 1 base and J lost 3; bases outside the gene matches: 8. This CDR3 has 18 amino acids. Germline lookup yields CDR1 SGHTA and CDR2 FQGNSA. Here the CDR3 reads CASSLVAPGLAGGYEQYF. CDR3 DNA: TGTGCCAGCAGCTTAGTTGCCCCCGGACTAGCGGGGGGCTACGAGCAGTACTTC.

The chain links TRBV7-6 to TRBJ2-5; D is possibly TRBD1 (5 bases). Trimming cost V 5 bases and J 1 base, with 11 bases left between them. The CDR3 contains 14 residues. The V gene's germline CDR1 is SGHVS and CDR2 FNYEAQ. As DNA, the CDR3 is TGTGCCAGCAGCCACAGGCCGCCCCAAGAGACCCAGTACTTC. It specifies CASSHRPPQETQYF.

The genes are TRBV5-4 and TRBJ1-2; 9 bases align to TRBD1. Trimming cost V 4 bases and J 2 bases; bases outside gene matches: 6. This CDR3 is 15 amino acids long. Germline V gene sequence: CDR1 SGHNT, CDR2 YYREEE (reference sequence). The CDR3 loop reads CASSAPGQGNYGYTF. CDR3 DNA sequence: TGTGCCAGCAGCGCACCGGGACAGGGAAACTATGGCTACACCTTC. Full variable domain (missing parts from reference TRBV5-4 and TRBJ1-2): ETGVTQSPTHLIKTRGQQVTLRCSSQSGHNTVSWYQQALGQGPQFIFQYYREEENGRGNFPPRFSGLQFPNYSSELNVNALELDDSALYLCASSAPGQGNYGYTFGSGTRLTVV.

The chain is built from TRBV12-5 and TRBJ2-7; 7 bases are a match to TRBD1. Germline values: CDR1 LGHNT, CDR2 FRNRAP. The trim removed 5 bases at V and 6 bases at J, leaving 13 bases unmatched. The CDR3 runs 15 residues. The CDR3 region has the DNA TGTGCTAGTGGTGCCTCAGGGGGTTATGAGGTCGAGCAGTACTTC. It specifies CASGASGGYEVEQYF.

The chain uses TRBV5-1 and TRBJ2-7, with 8 nucleotides matching TRBD1. This CDR3 has 14 residues. Germline V gene sequence: CDR1 SGHRS, CDR2 YFSETQ. The trim removed 0 bases at V and 4 bases at J, leaving 3 bases unmatched. The CDR3 loop is CASSLVRGRYEQYF. The CDR3 DNA reads TGCGCCAGCAGCTTGGTCAGGGGGCGGTACGAGCAGTACTTC.

The chain couples TRBV5-1 to TRBJ1-2; 7 positions match TRBD1. The V and J ends lost 0 bases and 3 bases, in that order; junction bases with no gene match: 5. In germline, CDR1 is SGHRS, CDR2 YFSETQ. The CDR3 has 15 amino acids. DNA of the CDR3: TGCGCCAGCAGCTTGGGACAGGGTATCGACTATGGCTACACCTTC. Its translation is CASSLGQGIDYGYTF.